This T cell receptor beta chain originates from a study of metastatic and nonmetastatic thyroid tumors. Study conclusions and caveats: Malignant thyroid tumors reportedly exceeded benign nodules significantly in TCR beta diversity, with the difference appearing in blood and tumor.

There were no patients who had received any treatment before thyroid surgery. Trimming stripped 3 bases from V and 5 bases from J, with 10 bases between. The CDR3 totals 13 residues. Germline V gene data show CDR1 as SGDLS and CDR2 as YYNGEE. This clone came up many times. The antigen remains undetermined. As handled by the study authors: The study took CDR3 differences across clinicopathological groups and made a distant-metastasis classifier for papillary thyroid cancer from them. With MiXCR, TCRdb reprocessed the PCR reads. The V and J calls were not made by the authors but by TCRdb's processing. The sample includes fewer than 12,000 clones, 10% to 15% of them seen just once.

This receptor was identified in a female donor with papillary thyroid cancer or a benign thyroid nodule (not recorded which). Some clones in this sample may be carry-over from other donors' samples. Sequenced input: blood. The chain has TRBV9 and TRBJ2-3; D unclear. CDR3 nucleotides: TGTGCCAGCAGCGGGGATTGGGGAGATACGCAGTATTTT. This gives the protein CASSGDWGDTQYF. The full variable domain, with the rest looked up from reference TRBV9 and TRBJ2-3, is DSGVTQTPKHLITATGQRVTLRCSPRSGDLSVYWYQQSLDQGLQFLIQYYNGEERAKGNILERFSAQQFPDLHSELNLSSLELGDSALYFCASSGDWGDTQYFGPGTRLTVL.